This passage covers 22 T cell receptor beta chains from one sample sequenced in a study of cytomegalovirus exposure and HLA in healthy donors. The primer mix had 60 Vbeta and 13 Jbeta primers. Libraries were prepared by immunoSEQ multiplex PCR; TCRdb keeps only in-frame clonotypes and omits some of them. The sample includes 65,000 to 85,000 clones, 86% of them seen just once. Source material: PBMCs. The receptors were gathered from a woman aged 25 to 45 in good health and CMV-seronegative.

The chain combines TRBV28 with TRBJ2-5, with D unclear. Trimming took 3 bases from V and 3 from J, leaving 11 bases between them. The germline V gene encodes CDR1 MDHEN and CDR2 SYDVKM. This CDR3 region has 14 residues. The CDR3, as DNA: TGTGCCAGCAGTTTGGCCTCGATGGAAGAGACCCAGTACTTC. Translating gives CASSLASMEETQYF.

With regard to this clone: Different DNA sequences within this sample yield the same CDR3. This chain links TRBV7-9 with TRBJ1-5; no clear D. The CDR3 has 14 amino acids. Germline-derived CDR1 and CDR2 are SEHNR and FQNEAQ (reference sequence). V lost 4 bases and J lost 1, with 8 bases in between. CDR3 protein: CASSWTGSNQPQHF. The CDR3 bases are TGTGCCAGCAGCTGGACGGGGAGCAATCAGCCCCAGCATTTT.

This clone was counted between two and nine times. The V and J genes are TRBV10-3 and TRBJ2-1, with TRBD2 matching over 9 bases. The germline CDR1 and CDR2 sequences are ENHRY and SYGVKD. J lost 4 bases, V lost 5 bases, and 3 bases had no gene match. The CDR3 has 14 residues. In nucleotides, the CDR3 is TGTGCCATCAGTCGACTAGCGGAATACAATGAGCAGTTCTTC. It yields the protein CAISRLAEYNEQFF.

The chain employs TRBV25-1 and TRBJ2-5; 13 bases match TRBD2. The CDR3 sequence is 17 residues long. Unmatched junction bases numbered 4, after V lost 2 bases and J lost 1 base. Germline CDR1 reads MGHDK; CDR2 reads SYGVNS. The CDR3 sequence: CASSEKGTSGIQETQYF. The CDR3 DNA follows: TGTGCCAGCAGTGAAAAAGGGACTAGCGGGATCCAAGAGACCCAGTACTTC. Together with reference TRBV25-1 and TRBJ2-5, the CDR3 gives the full variable domain: EADIYQTPRYLVIGTGKKITLECSQTMGHDKMYWYQQDPGMELHLIHYSYGVNSTEKGDLSSESTVSRIRTEHFPLTLESARPSHTSQYLCASSEKGTSGIQETQYFGPGTRLLVL.

The V gene is TRBV6-5, the J gene TRBJ1-2; 7 bases are a match to TRBD1. From germline, CDR1 is MNHEY and CDR2 SVGAGI. The CDR3 consists of 15 residues. The trim removed 5 bases at V and 5 bases at J, leaving 11 bases unmatched. As DNA, the CDR3 is TGTGCCAGCAGTCCCCAGGAGGGGGCTGGATATGGCTACACCTTC. Translation gives CASSPQEGAGYGYTF.

The genes are TRBV10-3 and TRBJ2-1; D gene unclear. Between the trimmed V and J ends, which lost 6 bases and 7 bases, there was a span of 13 bases. Germline lookup yields CDR1 ENHRY and CDR2 SYGVKD. The CDR3 is 13 residues long. Here the CDR3 reads CAIRRGDLNEQFF. In nucleotides, the CDR3 is TGTGCCATCAGACGTGGAGACTTGAATGAGCAGTTCTTC.

The chain couples TRBV5-6 to TRBJ2-2, with a weak D call TRBD2 (6 bases). Per germline, CDR1 SGHDT and CDR2 YYEEEE. This CDR3 spans 16 amino acids. Trimming removed 5 bases at V and 1 base at J, with 15 bases between. The CDR3 DNA reads TGTGCCAGCAGACTCGAGGCGACTAGGAACACCGGGGAGCTGTTTTTT. This translates into CASRLEATRNTGELFF.

The V call is TRBV27, the J call TRBJ1-2, with TRBD1 matching 12 bases. Germline V gene data show CDR1 as MNHEY and CDR2 as SMNVEV (reference sequence). There are 14 residues in the CDR3. Losses at the gene ends were 6 bases for V and 4 bases for J; bases not matched to a gene: 3. CDR3 bases: TGTGCCAGCAGGGGACAGGGGGCTTTCTATGGCTACACCTTC. It translates to CASRGQGAFYGYTF.

This chain links TRBV5-4 with TRBJ2-3; D gene unclear. Germline lookup yields CDR1 SGHNT and CDR2 YYREEE (reference sequence). This CDR3 is built from 14 residues. Trimming shortened V by 0 bases and J by 0 bases, and 5 bases separated the two germline ends. The CDR3 DNA reads as TGTGCCAGCAGCTTGGTATCTAGCACAGATACGCAGTATTTT. Its protein product is CASSLVSSTDTQYF. The full variable domain, completed using reference TRBV5-4 and TRBJ2-3, is ETGVTQSPTHLIKTRGQQVTLRCSSQSGHNTVSWYQQALGQGPQFIFQYYREEENGRGNFPPRFSGLQFPNYSSELNVNALELDDSALYLCASSLVSSTDTQYFGPGTRLTVL.

The chain employs TRBV19 and TRBJ1-1; no clear D. Looked up from germline, CDR1 is LNHDA and CDR2 is SQIVND (reference sequence). Trimming pared 2 bases from V and 7 bases from J, leaving 17 bases between. This CDR3 region has 15 residues. CDR3 bases: TGTGCCAGTAGTATAAGTGGAGGGCGAGGGAGTGAAGCTTTCTTT. Amino acids: CASSISGGRGSEAFF.

This clone was seen only once. V and J are TRBV7-2 and TRBJ1-1; D is unclear. This CDR3 is 13 amino acids long. The V gene lost 4 bases and the J gene lost 5 bases, with 11 bases spanning the gap. From germline, CDR1 is SGHTA and CDR2 FQGNSA. CDR3 DNA sequence: TGTGCCAGCAGCTCCGTCCCGGAGACTGAAGCTTTCTTT. Protein sequence: CASSSVPETEAFF.

The CDR3 nucleotides read TGTGCCAGCAGCACGCACAGGGTTGCCTACGAGCAGTACTTC. This sequence encodes CASSTHRVAYEQYF. The chain recombines TRBV14 with TRBJ2-7, with a possible D match to TRBD1 (6 bases). The CDR3 runs 14 residues. V was trimmed by 5 bases and J by 2 bases, leaving 13 bases between them. CDR1 and CDR2 (germline): SGHDN, FVKESK. The full variable domain, its missing parts supplied by reference TRBV14 and TRBJ2-7, is EAGVTQFPSHSVIEKGQTVTLRCDPISGHDNLYWYRRVMGKEIKFLLHFVKESKQDESGMPNNRFLAERTGGTYSTLKVQPAELEDSGVYFCASSTHRVAYEQYFGPGTRLTVT.

The chain recombines TRBV19 with TRBJ1-3, with D unclear. The CDR3 sequence is 14 residues long. Looked up from germline, CDR1 is LNHDA and CDR2 is SQIVND (reference sequence). Trimming removed 7 bases at V and 3 bases at J, with 13 bases between. The DNA for the CDR3 is TGTGCCAGTATTCGGGGAAGGCATGGAAACACCATATATTTT. This codes for CASIRGRHGNTIYF. Full variable domain (outside the CDR3, taken from reference TRBV19 and TRBJ1-3): DGGITQSPKYLFRKEGQNVTLSCEQNLNHDAMYWYRQDPGQGLRLIYYSQIVNDFQKGDIAEGYSVSREKKESFPLTVTSAQKNPTAFYLCASIRGRHGNTIYFGEGSWLTVV.

This clone was seen more than once but under ten times. This sequence joins TRBV4-1 and TRBJ2-7; 10 bases match TRBD2. Germline V CDR1 and CDR2: MGHRA, YSYEKL. There are 15 residues in the CDR3. The J segment lost 2 bases and the V segment lost 2 bases, leaving 3 bases of the junction unmatched. The CDR3 protein is CASSQNSGGTYEQYF. In nucleotides, the CDR3 is TGCGCCAGCAGCCAAAATAGCGGGGGGACCTACGAGCAGTACTTC.

This chain links TRBV6-1 with TRBJ2-7; perhaps TRBD1 as D (6 bases). CDR1 is MNHNS and CDR2 is SASEGT in the germline V gene. Trimming cost V 7 bases and J 3 bases, with 16 bases left between them. The CDR3 is made up of 14 amino acids. The chain's CDR3 is CASIRTDSNYEQYF. The CDR3 DNA reads as TGTGCCAGCATCCGGACAGACTCGAACTACGAGCAGTACTTC.

V usage is TRBV5-1 and J usage is TRBJ1-4, with 10 bases lining up with TRBD1. The V segment lost 4 bases and the J segment 6 bases; nucleotides outside the gene matches: 6. Germline V gene data show CDR1 as SGHRS and CDR2 as YFSETQ. This CDR3 has 15 amino acids. For the CDR3, the DNA is TGCGCCAGCAGCATACCGACAGGGGGCGATGAAAAACTGTTTTTT. It encodes CASSIPTGGDEKLFF.

The chain recombines TRBV9 with TRBJ1-4; TRBD1 aligns across 8 bases. J was trimmed by 8 bases and V by 2 bases; bases with no gene match: 5. In germline, CDR1 is SGDLS, CDR2 YYNGEE. The CDR3 length is 14 residues. CDR3 DNA sequence: TGTGCCAGCAGCGTCGGGACAGGTTTCGAAAAACTGTTTTTT. Encoded protein: CASSVGTGFEKLFF.

The rearrangement joins TRBV6-5 to TRBJ2-5, with 11 bases that match TRBD2. TRBJ2-7 explains the end of the DNA better; the J call may be wrong. The germline gives CDR1 MNHEY, CDR2 SVGAGI. The CDR3 is made up of 14 amino acids. CDR3 in amino acids: CASSTSGRQYEQYF. In DNA form, the CDR3 reads TGTGCCAGCAGTACTAGCGGGAGACAATACGAGCAGTACTTC.

This chain connects TRBV28 to TRBJ1-4, with 9 bases matching TRBD1. V lost 6 bases to trimming and J lost 8 bases; unmatched junction nucleotides: 7. This CDR3 contains 14 residues. CDR1 MDHEN and CDR2 SYDVKM come from the germline V gene. Here the CDR3 DNA reads TGTGCCAGCAGCTCGGGACAGGGTCGAGAAAAACTGTTTTTT. It translates to CASSSGQGREKLFF.

The chain links TRBV5-8 to TRBJ1-4; weak D call: TRBD1 (6 bases). Per the germline V gene, CDR1 is SGHTS and CDR2 is YDEGEE. CDR3 length equals 14 residues. Trimming left V 3 bases short and J 4 bases short, with 10 bases between. CDR3 in DNA: TGTGCCAGCAGCTCAGGACAGATTAATGAAAAACTGTTTTTT. It encodes CASSSGQINEKLFF. The whole variable domain, remainder taken from reference TRBV5-8 and TRBJ1-4, is EAGVTQSPTHLIKTRGQQATLRCSPISGHTSVYWYQQALGLGLQFLLWYDEGEERNRGNFPPRFSGRQFPNYSSELNVNALELEDSALYLCASSSGQINEKLFFGSGTQLSVL.

This sequence joins TRBV14 and TRBJ2-1, with D possibly TRBD2 on 6 matching bases. Deletions cut 1 base from V and 1 base from J, with 8 bases between. The CDR3 runs to 15 residues. Per germline, CDR1 SGHDN and CDR2 FVKESK. In DNA, the CDR3 is TGTGCCAGCAGCCAAGTCGGGAGTTCCTACAATGAGCAGTTCTTC. This codes for CASSQVGSSYNEQFF.

J is TRBJ2-7 and V is TRBV19; the match to TRBD1 covers 8 bases. The CDR3 runs 16 residues. After removal of 6 bases from V and 0 bases from J, the junction contained 10 bases not matched to a gene. Per germline, CDR1 LNHDA and CDR2 SQIVND (reference sequence). The CDR3 region has the DNA TGTGCCAGTAGGAACTCGACAGGGGCCTACTCCTACGAGCAGTACTTC. Its translation is CASRNSTGAYSYEQYF. The full variable domain, its missing parts supplied by reference TRBV19 and TRBJ2-7, is DGGITQSPKYLFRKEGQNVTLSCEQNLNHDAMYWYRQDPGQGLRLIYYSQIVNDFQKGDIAEGYSVSREKKESFPLTVTSAQKNPTAFYLCASRNSTGAYSYEQYFGPGTRLTVT.